Listed here is a single T cell receptor beta chain. Its antigen is not identified. Semi-nested PCR with Nested Universal Primer A followed constant-region reverse priming of full-length variable regions. TCRdb reprocessed the 5' RACE reads with MiXCR, giving one entry per CDR3 protein. Among over 40,000 distinct CDR3 sequences listed, about 32% were seen once. CDR3 length equals 15 residues. V was shortened by 0 bases and J by 3 bases, with 10 bases between the two germline ends. The germline CDR1 and CDR2 sequences are MNHEY and SVGAGI. The memory fraction was CD4+CD45RO+CD25- cells. Findings of the study overall: Tumor Tregs overlapped most with tumor, then blood, naive CD4+ cells. Larger-cohort validation covered only one TCR beta V-J rearrangement.

The gene calls are TRBV6-5 and TRBJ2-3; D uncertain. Sequencing was done on a sample of tumor-infiltrating memory CD4+ T cells sorted from the breast tumor. Specified subset: memory CD4+ T cells, CD4+CD45RO+CD25-. The sequence was collected from a female donor with breast cancer. CDR3 protein: CASSYSNRVTDTQYF. CDR3 nucleotides: TGTGCCAGCAGTTACTCGAATAGAGTTACAGATACGCAGTATTTT.